These 15 T cell receptor beta chains came from one sample sequenced in a study of shared clonotypes between healthy human individuals. Here immunoSEQ multiplex PCR was the method, and the copy in TCRdb shows in-frame clones only, minus some. This sample has some 1.5 million clones, with approximately 97% found just once. Sequenced material: naive CD4+ T cells sorted from blood. Subset denoted: CD45RA+ positively selected. The receptors were sampled from a man in his thirties or forties in good health.

This sequence joins TRBV23-1 and TRBJ1-4; D not resolved. TRBV23-1 is an open reading frame whose function is uncertain. Trimming stripped 7 bases from V and 7 bases from J, with 19 bases between. This CDR3 comprises 15 residues. CDR3 sequence: CASNTYDSVGEKLFF. The CDR3 nucleotides are TGCGCCAGCAACACCTACGACTCGGTTGGTGAAAAACTGTTTTTT.

Of note for this clone: The same CDR3 also results from other DNA sequences found in this sample. This chain joins TRBV20-1 and TRBJ2-1, with D unclear. The CDR3 spans 11 residues. With 3 bases removed from V and 7 bases from J, the gap between germline ends came to 7 bases. CDR1 is DFQATT and CDR2 is SNEGSKA in the germline V gene (reference sequence). This CDR3 is CSASLANEQFF. The CDR3 nucleotides read TGCAGTGCTAGTCTTGCAAATGAGCAGTTCTTC.

The chain recombines TRBV7-2 with TRBJ2-7; D remains unclear. The germline V gene has CDR1 SGHTA and CDR2 FQGNSA. The CDR3 covers 14 residues. Trimming removed 5 bases at V and 6 bases at J, with 17 bases between. The CDR3 DNA follows: TGTGCCAGCAGCCCTGAGGCTCCTACCTCCGAGCAGTACTTC. Its translation is CASSPEAPTSEQYF.

This clone occurred once. The V gene is TRBV14, the J gene TRBJ2-1, with a possible D match to TRBD1 (6 bases). The CDR3 length is 22 residues. Between the trimmed V and J ends, which lost 1 base and 8 bases, there was a span of 36 bases. Germline V gene lookup returns CDR1 SGHDN and CDR2 FVKESK. The CDR3 DNA follows: TGTGCCAGCAGCCAAGCAACCCCGGGACACGGAGGCATCAAGCTATATTGGGATGAGCAGTTCTTC. This encodes CASSQATPGHGGIKLYWDEQFF.

The CDR3 DNA reads as TGCGCCAGCAGCTTGGTCCTAGCGGGACGATCGGCAGATACGCAGTATTTT. Translating it yields CASSLVLAGRSADTQYF. The J gene is TRBJ2-3, the V gene TRBV5-1; 9 nucleotides align to TRBD2. The CDR3 has 17 amino acids. The V gene end was trimmed by 0 bases and the J gene end by 4 bases; junction bases not matched to a gene: 9. Germline V CDR1 and CDR2: SGHRS, YFSETQ.

On this clone: The same CDR3 also results from other DNA sequences found in this sample. J is TRBJ1-1 and V is TRBV9; D unclear. CDR1 is SGDLS and CDR2 is YYNGEE in the germline V gene. This CDR3 is 13 amino acids long. V shed 0 bases and J shed 1 base, with 4 bases lying between them. This CDR3 is CASSVGRNTEAFF. CDR3 nucleotide sequence: TGTGCCAGCAGCGTAGGGAGGAACACTGAAGCTTTCTTT.

In DNA, the CDR3 is TGTGCCAGCAGCGTCCGGGACAGGGAGACCACCGGGGAGCTGTTTTTT. This gives the protein CASSVRDRETTGELFF. The V gene is TRBV7-9, the J gene TRBJ2-2, with 9 bases fitting TRBD1. CDR3 length: 16 amino acids. Trimming cost V 5 bases and J 4 bases; bases outside gene matches: 8. Germline V gene lookup returns CDR1 SEHNR and CDR2 FQNEAQ (reference sequence).

This chain connects TRBV2 to TRBJ2-1; TRBD2 aligns across 7 bases. Unmatched junction bases numbered 14, after V lost 7 bases and J lost 5 bases. This CDR3 is built from 16 residues. Germline CDR1 is SNHLY and CDR2 is FYNNEI. The CDR3 is CASIKNGRSRNNEQFF. In DNA, the CDR3 is TGTGCCAGCATAAAGAACGGGAGGTCTAGGAACAATGAGCAGTTCTTC.

J is TRBJ2-7 and V is TRBV7-8; D not certain. Germline values: CDR1 SGHVS, CDR2 FQNEAQ. This CDR3 contains 11 residues. Trimming shortened V by 5 bases and J by 7 bases, and 9 bases separated the two germline ends. CDR3 amino acids: CASSPGWEQYF. The CDR3 DNA sequence: TGTGCCAGCAGCCCAGGCTGGGAGCAGTACTTC. The full variable domain, its missing parts supplied by reference TRBV7-8 and TRBJ2-7, is GAGVSQSPRYKVAKRGQDVALRCDPISGHVSLFWYQQALGQGPEFLTYFQNEAQLDKSGLPSDRFFAERPEGSVSTLKIQRTQQEDSAVYLCASSPGWEQYFGPGTRLTVT.

The gene calls are TRBV6-5 and TRBJ2-6; perhaps TRBD2 as D (6 bases). The V gene's germline CDR1 is MNHEY and CDR2 SVGAGI. V lost 2 bases to trimming and J lost 2 bases, with 10 bases between them. There are 16 residues in the CDR3. The CDR3 here is CASSYRGGPGANVLTF. The DNA for the CDR3 is TGTGCCAGCAGTTACCGGGGAGGACCTGGGGCCAACGTCCTGACTTTC.

The chain has TRBV10-3 and TRBJ2-7, with D unclear. Germline V lookup: CDR1 ENHRY, CDR2 SYGVKD. V was cut by 8 bases and J by 3 bases, with 14 bases left in between. This CDR3 spans 13 amino acids. CDR3 sequence: CAIAPGVLYEQYF. The CDR3 DNA is TGTGCCATCGCCCCCGGCGTTCTCTACGAGCAGTACTTC.

V usage is TRBV5-1 and J usage is TRBJ1-4; the match to TRBD1 covers 7 bases. CDR1 is SGHRS and CDR2 is YFSETQ in the germline V gene. Germline trimming cut 7 bases from V and 8 bases from J; bases unmatched to any gene: 11. The CDR3 length is 14 residues. Here the CDR3 reads CASGPGTAGEKLFF. The CDR3 coding sequence is TGCGCCAGCGGACCCGGGACAGCGGGCGAAAAACTGTTTTTT.

This clone was counted a single time. The chain links TRBV2 to TRBJ2-2; D uncertain. The CDR3 is 12 residues long. Germline lookup yields CDR1 SNHLY and CDR2 FYNNEI. V lost 5 bases, J lost 6 bases, and 7 bases lay in between. CDR3 sequence: CASSLPPGELFF. The CDR3 coding sequence is TGTGCCAGCAGTCTACCCCCCGGGGAGCTGTTTTTT. Combining the CDR3 with reference TRBV2 and TRBJ2-2 gives the whole variable domain EPEVTQTPSHQVTQMGQEVILRCVPISNHLYFYWYRQILGQKVEFLVSFYNNEISEKSEIFDDQFSVERPDGSNFTLKIRSTKLEDSAMYFCASSLPPGELFFGEGSRLTVL.

The CDR3 protein is CASSPYRTSGSNKQYF. The CDR3, as DNA: TGTGCCAGCAGCCCCTATAGGACTAGCGGGAGCAATAAGCAGTACTTC. V is TRBV7-9 and J is TRBJ2-7; 13 bases fit TRBD2. Trimming at V came to 5 bases and at J to 8 bases, leaving 12 bases not matched to a gene. From germline, CDR1 is SEHNR and CDR2 FQNEAQ (reference sequence). The CDR3 runs to 16 residues.

The chain links TRBV10-3 to TRBJ2-1, with 12 bases lining up with TRBD2. After removal of 6 bases from V and 6 bases from J, the junction contained 3 bases not matched to a gene. This CDR3 is built from 14 residues. The V gene's germline CDR1 is ENHRY and CDR2 SYGVKD. CDR3 DNA: TGTGCCATCAGGAGACTAGCGGGAGCCAATGAGCAGTTCTTC. This translates into CAIRRLAGANEQFF.